This is a list of T cell receptor beta chains from one sample in a study of T cell repertoires in cytomegalovirus infection. These receptors' targets are unknown. MiXCR was run by TCRdb on the reads, yielding one entry per CDR3 protein. The table records 80,000 or so distinct CDR3 sequences, approximately 24% of them present only once. The sample consisted of CD8+ T cells from cultured PBMCs, taken from culture after CMV antigen stimulation. Source of these receptors: a human donor in good health (CMV status not recorded). Some clones in this sample may be carry-over from other donors' samples. Each CDR3 is given with its conserved first and last residue. The D gene is left open where the match is weak. Not every row has a clone size; where given, it reads once, few, many or a size class.

D	V	size	J	DNA	CDR3
NA	TRBV4-2	many	TRBJ2-7	TGTGCCAGCAGCCAGTCCAGGGGTCTCAACGAGCAGTACTTC	CASSQSRGLNEQYF
NA	TRBV6-1	many	TRBJ1-2	TGTGCCAGCAGTGAAGAGGCCGGGGACATAATATCCACTGGCTACACCTTC	CASSEEAGDIISTGYTF
NA	TRBV25-1	NA	TRBJ1-2	TGTGCCAGCAGTGCCCGGGCGGCACCATATGGCTACACCTTC	CASSARAAPYGYTF
TRBD2	TRBV6-1	NA	TRBJ2-7	TGTGCCAGCAGTTACACGGCTAGCGGGGCCGCCTCCTACGAGCAGTACTTC	CASSYTASGAASYEQYF
NA	TRBV19	NA	TRBJ1-5	TGTGCCACCAGTATAAGGGGTCAGCCCCAGCATTTT	CATSIRGQPQHF
TRBD2	TRBV11-3	few	TRBJ2-3	TGTGCCAGCAGCTTGGGACTGACTAGCGGGGGGGCTGGAGATACGCAGTATTTT	CASSLGLTSGGAGDTQYF
TRBD1	TRBV20-1	many	TRBJ2-7	TGCAGTGCTAGTATCCCGACAGGGATCCACGAGCAGTACTTC	CSASIPTGIHEQYF
NA	TRBV27	NA	TRBJ1-2	TGTGCCAGCAGTTTCGGGCCCAAGAATGGCTACACCTTC	CASSFGPKNGYTF
NA	TRBV12-3/TRBV12-4	few	TRBJ1-2	TGTGCCAGCACCCCCACGGGCGGTTCAAACTATGGCTACACCTTC	CASTPTGGSNYGYTF
NA	TRBV7-2	many	TRBJ1-6	TGTGCCAGCAGCCTCTACTCAGGGGCCAATTCACCCCTCCACTTT	CASSLYSGANSPLHF
TRBD2	TRBV6-2/TRBV6-3	few	TRBJ2-1	TGTGCCAGCAAGGGACTAGCGGGGGGGTACAATGAGCAGTTCTTC	CASKGLAGGYNEQFF
NA	TRBV3-1	NA	TRBJ2-2	TGTGCCAGCAGCCAAGATTTGGGTCGGGAGCTGTTTTTT	CASSQDLGRELFF
TRBD2	TRBV18	NA	TRBJ2-1	TGTGCCAGCTCATCGGGGACTAGCTTCGACAATGAGCAGTTCTTC	CASSSGTSFDNEQFF
NA	TRBV27	few	TRBJ2-7	TGTGCCAGCAGTAAGGACAGCTCCTACGAGCAGTACTTC	CASSKDSSYEQYF
NA	TRBV20-1	NA	TRBJ2-7	TGCAGTGCTATGGGACATCCCCGGACCTACGAGCAGTACTTC	CSAMGHPRTYEQYF
NA	TRBV4-2	few	TRBJ1-6	TGTGCCAGCAGCCAACTGCAGTCGGTTCCTAATTCACCCCTCCACTTT	CASSQLQSVPNSPLHF
TRBD1	TRBV4-1	many	TRBJ1-1	TGCGCCAGCAGCCTAGGGACAGGGAACACTGAAGCTTTCTTT	CASSLGTGNTEAFF
TRBD2	TRBV6-2/TRBV6-3	once	TRBJ2-1	TGTGCCAGCAGTTACGGACTAGCGCGGGCCTACTACAATGAGCAGTTCTTC	CASSYGLARAYYNEQFF
TRBD1	TRBV5-4	NA	TRBJ2-5	TGTGCCAGCGGGACAGGGGGCGAAGAGACCCAGTACTTC	CASGTGGEETQYF
TRBD2	TRBV9	NA	TRBJ2-2	TGTGCCAGCCGGGGGGACACCGGGGAGCTGTTTTTT	CASRGDTGELFF
TRBD1	TRBV27	few	TRBJ2-7	TGTGCCAGCAGCTCAATACCCGGGACAGGGGCCTACGAGCAGTACTTC	CASSSIPGTGAYEQYF
NA	TRBV6-2/TRBV6-3	few	TRBJ2-5	TGTGCCAGCAAGCCGGACAGACTTCAAGAGACCCAGTACTTC	CASKPDRLQETQYF
TRBD2	TRBV3-1	NA	TRBJ2-7	TGTGCCAGCAGCCAAGATGGACTAGCGGGAGGGCTGTACGAGCAGTACTTC	CASSQDGLAGGLYEQYF
NA	TRBV29-1	NA	TRBJ1-6	TGCAGCGTCGCCAGGGGACGAGGTAATTCACCCCTCCACTTT	CSVARGRGNSPLHF
NA	TRBV5-4	NA	TRBJ2-7	TGTGCCAGCAGCTTGGAGGAGGGGCAGGTCTACGAGCAGTACTTC	CASSLEEGQVYEQYF
NA	TRBV2	NA	TRBJ1-1	TGTGCCAGCAGTGAAGTGGTGACACCACGGGGAGCGAACACTGAAGCTTTCTTT	CASSEVVTPRGANTEAFF
NA	TRBV14	NA	TRBJ1-2	TGTGCCAGCAGCCAGACAGGCTTCGCTGGCTACACCTTC	CASSQTGFAGYTF
NA	TRBV7-9	NA	TRBJ1-2	TGTACCAGCAGCTCGAACTTGGGGGCGTCTAACTATGGCTACACCTTC	CTSSSNLGASNYGYTF
NA	TRBV4-3	few	TRBJ2-7	TGCGCCAGCAGCCAAGATCTCGGGGTCTACGAGCAGTACTTC	CASSQDLGVYEQYF
NA	TRBV20-1	NA	TRBJ2-6	TGCAGTGCAATCTCTGGGGCCAACGTCCTGACTTTC	CSAISGANVLTF
NA	TRBV7-8	many	TRBJ2-1	TGTGCCAGCAGCTTAGAAACGAGCTCCTACAATGAGCAGTTCTTC	CASSLETSSYNEQFF
NA	TRBV5-6	once	TRBJ1-6	TGTGCCAGCAGGATCGGGCGGTTCAATTCACCCCTCCACTTT	CASRIGRFNSPLHF
TRBD2	TRBV7-9	NA	TRBJ2-3	TGTGCCAGCTGGGGGGGTAACACAGATACGCAGTATTTT	CASWGGNTDTQYF
TRBD1	TRBV10-3	many	TRBJ1-2	TGTGCCATCAGTGAGGGCGGGGACAGGGTCTATGGCTACACCTTC	CAISEGGDRVYGYTF
NA	TRBV6-4	many	TRBJ2-3	TGTGCCAGCAGTGACTCAGGAGGGGGCGGCACAGATACGCAGTATTTT	CASSDSGGGGTDTQYF
NA	TRBV11-2	few	TRBJ2-7	TGTGCCAGCAGCTTGGGTGGGGTCACAGGGTGGTTGAACGAGCAGTACTTC	CASSLGGVTGWLNEQYF
NA	TRBV7-8	many	TRBJ2-5	TGTGCCAGCAGCCCCTATTCGGGCGGGACGCAAGAGACCCAGTACTTC	CASSPYSGGTQETQYF
NA	TRBV6-2/TRBV6-3	NA	TRBJ2-1	TGTGCCAGCCTGCCGGGGGAAGGGGGGTTGTCCGATGAGCAGTTCTTC	CASLPGEGGLSDEQFF
TRBD1	TRBV7-9	NA	TRBJ1-6	TGTGCCAGCAGCCAGACAGGGTTTGATTCACCCCTCCACTTT	CASSQTGFDSPLHF
NA	TRBV19	few	TRBJ2-3	TGTGCCAGTAGTATGGAGTCCCTCACAGATACGCAGTATTTT	CASSMESLTDTQYF
NA	TRBV6-5	few	TRBJ1-4	TGTGCCAGCAGTGAGAGTTGGCGGGGTAGTAATGAAAAACTGTTTTTT	CASSESWRGSNEKLFF
NA	TRBV7-2	many	TRBJ2-7	TGTGCCAGCGCAGGCCGACAGGCCCTACTCGAGCAGTACTTC	CASAGRQALLEQYF
NA	TRBV7-2	few	TRBJ2-2	TGTGCCAGCAGCAGGTCGGGGACCGCGAACACCGGGGAGCTGTTTTTT	CASSRSGTANTGELFF
TRBD1	TRBV11-2	few	TRBJ2-4	TGTGCCAGCAGCCCCCGACAGGGCATGGCCAAAAACATTCAGTACTTC	CASSPRQGMAKNIQYF
NA	TRBV5-6	NA	TRBJ2-5	TGTGCCAGCAGCTTGAGCGGCTTTGGGGCAGCCCAAGAGACCCAGTACTTC	CASSLSGFGAAQETQYF
NA	TRBV7-2	many	TRBJ1-5	TGTGCCAGCAGCTTAGATGGGGCTCAGCCCCAGCATTTT	CASSLDGAQPQHF
TRBD1	TRBV27	few	TRBJ1-1	TGTGCCAGCAGTCTTCAATGGGCAGGGGGGAACACTGAAGCTTTCTTT	CASSLQWAGGNTEAFF
NA	TRBV7-2	many	TRBJ1-1	TGTGCCAGCAGCTTAGTGGTGGCGGGGAACACTGAAGCTTTCTTT	CASSLVVAGNTEAFF
NA	TRBV4-3	large	TRBJ2-3	TGCGCCAGCAGCCAGGACACCGTGGCAGATACGCAGTATTTT	CASSQDTVADTQYF